This T cell receptor (beta chain) stems from a study of response to subunit inactivated influenza vaccine. Findings and caveats of the study: That few new T cells are recruited by each seasonal influenza vaccination was the authors' suggestion.

This clonotype came up a few times. Its antigen is as yet unknown. Each CDR3 protein is one row after TCRdb ran MiXCR on the RT-PCR reads. This table has approximately 500,000 distinct CDR3 sequences, approximately 14% appearing once. Germline CDR1 reads SEHNR; CDR2 reads FQNEAQ (reference sequence). Germline trimming cut 6 bases from V and 1 base from J; bases unmatched to any gene: 10. CDR3 length equals 16 residues. This material consisted of PBMCs from blood, taken 11 to 12 days after vaccination. This clonotype originated in a man aged 50-60 years who received an inactivated influenza vaccine. This chain connects TRBV7-9 to TRBJ2-3; 7 positions agree with TRBD1. The CDR3 DNA reads TGTGCCAGCAGTTCGACAGGGCACCCTGGCACAGATACGCAGTATTTT. Its translation: CASSSTGHPGTDTQYF.